The present TCR beta chain was sequenced within a study of blood T cells in healthy people across ages. As to this clonotype: Its specificity is unknown.

Looked up from germline, CDR1 is SQVTM and CDR2 is ANQGSEA. The CDR3 spans 12 residues. V was pared by 6 bases and J by 8 bases, with 14 bases between. Combining a sample-barcoded 5' primer with a J-beta primer mix, a second PCR ran for about 6 to 12 cycles. TCRdb ran MiXCR on the 5' RACE reads and lists one entry per CDR3 protein. This sample yields over 1,200,000 distinct CDR3 sequences, of which approximately 59% are seen a single time; over 5% belongs to the top ten. Findings of the study overall: Total diversity from one million sequenced T cells was likely underestimated.

This clonotype was sampled from a man aged 18 to 29 in good health. Sequenced sample: blood. The chain carries TRBV29-1 and TRBJ2-1; tentatively, D is TRBD1 (5 bases). The CDR3 sequence is CSVFDSLDEQFF. The CDR3 region has the DNA TGCAGCGTCTTTGACAGCCTCGATGAGCAGTTCTTC.